This is a list of T cell receptor beta chains from one sample in a study of cytomegalovirus exposure and HLA in healthy donors. TCRdb's copy holds only in-frame clones and misses some; the assay was immunoSEQ multiplex PCR. The sample carries 140,000 to 150,000 clones, around 9.7% recorded once. Sequenced material: PBMCs. All receptors come from a man aged 50-60 years in good health and CMV-seronegative. The conserved cysteine and the conserved F or W are not part of the CDR3 here.

TRBJ2-1	TRBV7-8	ASSLAFGLGYNEQF
TRBJ1-2	TRBV10-1	ASRGADKDGGYT
TRBJ2-1	TRBV21-1	ARTVTGLREQF
TRBJ1-5	TRBV28	ASSSTTRGRSNQHQH
TRBJ1-3	TRBV28	ASSLPTGGGNTIY
TRBJ2-7	TRBV2	ASGLAGVREQY
TRBJ1-2	TRBV5-4	ASSLEDKGSYGYT
TRBJ2-7	TRBV6-5	ASSSQQEQY
TRBJ1-1	TRBV6-1	ASLDRGLNTEAF
TRBJ1-2	TRBV5-1	ASSPLRQDYYGYT
TRBJ1-5	TRBV30	AWSPGQAFSNQPQH
TRBJ2-5	TRBV7-9	ASSLLAVQETQY
TRBJ2-7	TRBV28	ASRNPGDRGYEQY
TRBJ1-1	TRBV9	ASSVALLAGTGGGTEAF
TRBJ1-2	TRBV19	ATGDRGRSGYT
TRBJ1-1	TRBV18	ASSRRQGAWVNTEAF
TRBJ2-7	TRBV4-2	ASSRNGGSGRAEQY
TRBJ1-2	TRBV5-1	ASSLAVNYGYT
TRBJ1-4	TRBV2	ASTRQGLNEKLF
TRBJ2-2	TRBV7-3	ASSLEGITGELF
TRBJ1-1	TRBV5-1	ASSLMGLKNTEAF
TRBJ1-4	TRBV30	AWSTGGADEKLF
TRBJ2-4	TRBV12-5	ASGRGEGVGGNIQY
TRBJ2-1	TRBV19	ASNLDRSYNEQF
TRBJ2-1	TRBV25-1	ASSEVGDYSYNEQF
TRBJ1-4	TRBV5-4	ASSLDQGPNEKLF
TRBJ2-1	TRBV11-3	ASSLGGLAGAFYNEQF
TRBJ1-1	TRBV18	ASSPPGNLGTEAF
TRBJ2-5	TRBV30	ARSSGGPGRGTQY
TRBJ2-7	TRBV10-2	ASRTGGGAHYEQY
TRBJ2-1	TRBV11-3	ASSGRGAGEDNEQF
TRBJ1-4	TRBV5-1	ASSLGGQDATNEKLF
TRBJ2-7	TRBV19	ASSTTGGNPSYEQY
TRBJ1-4	TRBV29-1	SAQGPKVQGEKLF
TRBJ2-5	TRBV2	ASSDSGGQETQY
TRBJ2-4	TRBV2	ASSETFRYSNIQY
TRBJ1-1	TRBV29-1	SVREARTLNTEAF
TRBJ2-7	TRBV6-4	ASSDPRDRWYEQY
TRBJ1-2	TRBV5-1	ASSPGDNYGYT
TRBJ2-7	TRBV27	ASSWGQGGYEQY
TRBJ1-2	TRBV9	ASNPLGGNYGYT
TRBJ2-1	TRBV28	ASRFQDNEQF
TRBJ1-5	TRBV5-6	ASSLYGQGVGQPQH
TRBJ1-5	TRBV28	ASSLVGQPQH
TRBJ2-2	TRBV6-1	ASSEPRALNTGELF
TRBJ2-7	TRBV6-5	ASSSTKAGKDNEQY
TRBJ2-3	TRBV5-6	ASRTGTGSIDTQY
TRBJ2-1	TRBV19	ASSSTGTRTYNEQF
TRBJ1-2	TRBV19	ASSIVGRGIYGYT
TRBJ2-7	TRBV9	ASSVVAGGREQY
TRBJ1-6	TRBV19	ASSIDMEGSYNSPLH
TRBJ2-7	TRBV6-6	ASSGLEASYEQY
TRBJ2-5	TRBV25-1	ASSDAAAGTGGRY